The 29 T cell receptor beta chains reported below all come from one sample, sequenced in a study of shared clonotypes between healthy human individuals. Sequencing was performed with immunoSEQ multiplex PCR; in TCRdb, only in-frame clones are kept and a portion is missing. There are 2 million to 2.5 million clones in the sample; roughly 91% occur only once, and roughly 1.7% lies in the top ten. Naive-designated CD8 cells lacked CD45RO, were positively enriched for CCR7, and omitted terminally differentiated effector memory CD45RA+ cells. Sequenced: naive CD8+ T cells from PBMCs. The receptors originated from a man aged 18 to 30 in good health. Some clones in this sample may be carry-over from other donors' samples.

This clone was seen a single time. The genes are TRBV19 and TRBJ1-5; D is undetermined. The CDR3 length is 16 residues. CDR1 is LNHDA, CDR2 SQIVND, per germline (reference sequence). Deletions cut 4 bases from V and 0 bases from J, with 13 bases between. The CDR3 sequence is CASSSPSEDSNQPQHF. The DNA of the CDR3 is TGTGCCAGTAGTAGCCCCTCCGAGGATAGCAATCAGCCCCAGCATTTT.

The chain couples TRBV13 to TRBJ1-2; D is possibly TRBD1 (5 bases). The CDR3 has 13 residues. The V and J ends lost 5 bases and 6 bases respectively, with 13 bases between them. The germline V gene encodes CDR1 PRHDT and CDR2 FYEKMQ (reference sequence). The CDR3 loop is CASSHQGVDGYTF. The CDR3 nucleotides read TGTGCCAGCAGCCACCAAGGGGTGGATGGCTACACCTTC.

This clone has only one observation. The V and J genes are TRBV27 and TRBJ1-2; 7 bases are a match to TRBD1. Trimming at V came to 6 bases and at J to 8 bases, leaving 21 bases not matched to a gene. CDR1 MNHEY and CDR2 SMNVEV come from the germline V gene (reference sequence). This CDR3 is built from 17 residues. The CDR3 bases are TGTGCCAGCAGCCTTTCCTCTCCGACAGGGAGTAAGAGGGGCTACACCTTC. It codes for CASSLSSPTGSKRGYTF.

The CDR3 bases are TGTGCCACCAGCGGGTTCGGCCAGCCCCAGCATTTT. Translation: CATSGFGQPQHF. This rearrangement joins TRBV15 to TRBJ1-5; D remains unclear. The V end lost 5 bases, the J end lost 7 bases, and 9 bases lay between the germline ends. Germline CDR1 and CDR2: LNHNV and YYDKDF (reference sequence). CDR3 length: 12 amino acids.

The genes are TRBV7-9 and TRBJ2-1; 10 nucleotides agree with TRBD2. The CDR3 is made up of 15 amino acids. With 10 bases clipped from V and 9 bases from J, the junction kept 15 bases outside the gene matches. From germline, CDR1 is SEHNR and CDR2 FQNEAQ (reference sequence). CDR3 DNA: TGTGCCACGCGACTTTCTAGCGGGAGATCGGTTGAGCAGTTCTTC. It translates to CATRLSSGRSVEQFF.

This clone has only one observation. J is TRBJ2-7 and V is TRBV7-6, with D possibly TRBD1 on 6 matching bases. The V and J ends lost 5 bases and 4 bases respectively, with 21 bases between them. Germline assignment: CDR1 SGHVS and CDR2 FNYEAQ. This CDR3 has 16 amino acids. The CDR3 bases are TGTGCCAGCAGCCCCGGTTTAGTACAGGGTATTTACGAGCAGTACTTC. As protein: CASSPGLVQGIYEQYF.

Turning to this clone: In the same sample, other DNA sequences code for this CDR3. The V call is TRBV4-1, the J call TRBJ2-7; 9 nucleotides align to TRBD2. V shed 1 base and J 2 bases; nucleotides not matched to a gene: 3. The germline CDR1 and CDR2 sequences are MGHRA and YSYEKL. The CDR3 totals 15 residues. The CDR3 region has the DNA TGCGCCAGCAGCCAAGTGGCGGGAGGGCCCTACGAGCAGTACTTC. It encodes CASSQVAGGPYEQYF.

The gene calls are TRBV27 and TRBJ2-1; the match to TRBD2 covers 8 bases. V shed 7 bases and J 3 bases; nucleotides not matched to a gene: 8. Germline values: CDR1 MNHEY, CDR2 SMNVEV (reference sequence). The CDR3 extends over 15 amino acids. DNA of the CDR3: TGTGCCAGCATCCGAGGGAGCGGGGGCTACAATGAGCAGTTCTTC. Encoded protein: CASIRGSGGYNEQFF.

This clone has a single count. V and J are TRBV7-2 and TRBJ1-4, with D tentatively TRBD1 (5 bases). This CDR3 has 14 residues. Per the germline V gene, CDR1 is SGHTA and CDR2 is FQGNSA. V was cut by 5 bases and J by 8 bases, with 15 bases left in between. CDR3 sequence reads: CASSTRQRPEKLFF. As DNA, the CDR3 is TGTGCCAGCAGCACCAGACAGCGTCCGGAAAAACTGTTTTTT.

V gene TRBV7-9 combines with J gene TRBJ2-1; TRBD2 matches at 8 bases. Trimming took 4 bases from V and 3 from J; bases not matched to a gene: 11. This CDR3 contains 17 residues. From germline, CDR1 is SEHNR and CDR2 FQNEAQ (reference sequence). CDR3 nucleotide sequence: TGTGCCAGCAGCTCCGACTTAGCGGGAACGGGCTACAATGAGCAGTTCTTC. Translated: CASSSDLAGTGYNEQFF.

A remark on this clone: The sample has other DNA sequences that encode this CDR3 too. The CDR3 DNA reads as TGTGCCAGCAGCACCGGGACAGGCATGAACACTGAAGCTTTCTTT. Translated, it gives CASSTGTGMNTEAFF. The chain joins TRBV9 to TRBJ1-1; 8 bases agree with TRBD1. Germline CDR1 is SGDLS and CDR2 is YYNGEE. With 4 bases clipped from V and 0 bases from J, the junction kept 5 bases outside the gene matches. The CDR3 covers 15 residues. Full variable domain (missing parts from reference TRBV9 and TRBJ1-1): DSGVTQTPKHLITATGQRVTLRCSPRSGDLSVYWYQQSLDQGLQFLIQYYNGEERAKGNILERFSAQQFPDLHSELNLSSLELGDSALYFCASSTGTGMNTEAFFGQGTRLTVV.

This chain links TRBV10-3 with TRBJ2-3; 13 nucleotides align to TRBD2. The CDR3 spans 17 residues. Germline V lookup: CDR1 ENHRY, CDR2 SYGVKD. V lost 4 bases, J lost 2 bases, and 6 bases stayed unmatched. In DNA form, the CDR3 reads TGTGCCATCAGTGGGGCGGGACTAGCGGGACTCACAGATACGCAGTATTTT. Translated: CAISGAGLAGLTDTQYF.

The chain carries TRBV11-2 and TRBJ2-1; the match to TRBD1 covers 7 bases. The CDR3 sequence is 13 residues long. V was pared by 4 bases and J by 8 bases, with 5 bases of the junction left unmatched. CDR1 and CDR2 from the germline V gene are SGHAT and FQNNGV. CDR3 region: CASSWHGQDEQFF. For the CDR3, the DNA is TGTGCCAGCAGCTGGCACGGACAGGATGAGCAGTTCTTC.

This chain uses TRBV19 with TRBJ2-3; D call uncertain. CDR1 LNHDA and CDR2 SQIVND come from the germline V gene (reference sequence). CDR3 size: 14 residues. The ends were cut back, 3 bases at V and 4 bases at J, with 11 bases in the middle. The CDR3 is CASSIVGSADTQYF. The CDR3 DNA follows: TGTGCCAGTAGTATTGTGGGTTCCGCAGATACGCAGTATTTT.

In DNA, the CDR3 is TGTGCCAGCAGTGAATCGGGTGGGCCATCCCAGAGGGGGTACGAGCAGTACTTC. Amino acids: CASSESGGPSQRGYEQYF. The chain has TRBV25-1 and TRBJ2-7, with D tentatively TRBD1 (6 bases). V gave up 1 base and J gave up 4 bases, with 23 bases separating them. Germline CDR1 reads MGHDK; CDR2 reads SYGVNS. The CDR3 is 18 residues long.

As to this clone: This same CDR3 is encoded by further DNA sequences in the sample. V is TRBV19 and J is TRBJ2-7; D gene unclear. Germline CDR1 is LNHDA and CDR2 is SQIVND (reference sequence). This CDR3 has 11 residues. V lost 4 bases and J lost 3, with 4 bases in between. Here the CDR3 reads CASSRGYEQYF. The CDR3 nucleotides are TGTGCCAGTAGTAGGGGCTACGAGCAGTACTTC.

The chain joins TRBV19 to TRBJ1-5, with no clear D. Trimming took off 10 bases at V and 4 bases at J, with 11 bases between the two ends. The CDR3 has 12 amino acids. Germline V gene data show CDR1 as LNHDA and CDR2 as SQIVND (reference sequence). This CDR3 is CATSEWNQPQHF. The CDR3 coding sequence is TGTGCCACCAGCGAGTGGAATCAGCCCCAGCATTTT.

The DNA for the CDR3 is TGTGCCAGCAGCGGGGGACAGGGCATCTATGGCTACACCTTC. Amino acids: CASSGGQGIYGYTF. This chain connects TRBV9 to TRBJ1-2; 9 nucleotides line up with TRBD1. The CDR3 sequence is 14 residues long. The germline V gene encodes CDR1 SGDLS and CDR2 YYNGEE. With V trimmed by 3 bases and J by 4 bases, 4 bases remained unmatched.

The chain employs TRBV5-6 and TRBJ2-3, with TRBD2 as a possible D gene (6 bases). CDR3 length: 13 amino acids. Germline-derived CDR1 and CDR2 are SGHDT and YYEEEE. Trimming removed 4 bases at V and 4 bases at J, with 10 bases between. CDR3 residues: CASSPGGSDTQYF. Here the CDR3 DNA reads TGTGCCAGCAGCCCTGGAGGGTCAGATACGCAGTATTTT.

This chain links TRBV19 with TRBJ2-7, with D perhaps being TRBD1 or TRBD2 (5 bases each). Germline loops: CDR1 LNHDA, CDR2 SQIVND (reference sequence). The CDR3 covers 14 residues. V was shortened by 7 bases and J by 6 bases, with 19 bases between the two germline ends. The CDR3 DNA reads TGTGCCAGTAAAGGTGGCGGGCAGGGCCGCGAGCAGTACTTC. Its protein is CASKGGGQGREQYF.

The genes are TRBV11-2 and TRBJ2-7, with 8 bases aligning to TRBD2. V shed 1 base, J shed 4 bases, and the junction held 9 bases outside the gene matches. Germline V gene data show CDR1 as SGHAT and CDR2 as FQNNGV. This CDR3 comprises 16 residues. CDR3: CASSLAPSGRRYEQYF. The CDR3 bases are TGTGCCAGCAGCTTAGCACCCAGCGGGAGAAGGTACGAGCAGTACTTC.

The chain has TRBV10-3 and TRBJ1-1; TRBD1 aligns across 8 bases. The CDR3 is 13 residues long. The junction had 8 bases not matched to a gene; V was cut back by 10 bases and J by 4 bases. Germline V gene lookup returns CDR1 ENHRY and CDR2 SYGVKD. The CDR3 protein is CATRQGSPTEAFF. The CDR3 nucleotides are TGTGCCACGAGACAGGGGTCCCCCACTGAAGCTTTCTTT.

This chain joins TRBV25-1 and TRBJ2-3; 10 nucleotides line up with TRBD2. The germline CDR1 and CDR2 sequences are MGHDK and SYGVNS. This CDR3 contains 18 residues. V trimming: 1 base; J trimming: 3 bases; junction bases outside the gene matches: 10. CDR3 region: CASSEFFLSGRKTDTQYF. The CDR3 bases are TGTGCCAGCAGTGAATTCTTTCTTAGCGGGAGGAAGACAGATACGCAGTATTTT.

The gene calls are TRBV6-5 and TRBJ2-1, with TRBD2 matching 7 bases. Germline V gene data show CDR1 as MNHEY and CDR2 as SVGAGI. This CDR3 is 16 amino acids long. Losses at the gene ends were 0 bases for V and 4 bases for J; bases not matched to a gene: 6. CDR3 loop: CASSYSIGRTYNEQFF. CDR3 bases: TGTGCCAGCAGTTACTCCATCGGGAGGACTTACAATGAGCAGTTCTTC.

In the case of this clone: Other DNA sequences in the same sample also yield this CDR3. The chain joins TRBV5-1 to TRBJ1-4; no definite D call. The length of the CDR3 is 14 residues. From germline, CDR1 is SGHRS and CDR2 YFSETQ. Between the trimmed V and J ends, which lost 1 base and 5 bases, there was a span of 9 bases. CDR3 in amino acids: CASSLRQANEKLFF. In DNA, the CDR3 is TGCGCCAGCAGCTTGAGGCAGGCCAATGAAAAACTGTTTTTT.

In nucleotides, the CDR3 is TGTGCCAGCAGTTGGGTCGCGGTAAACAATGAGCAGTTCTTC. This gives the protein CASSWVAVNNEQFF. The V gene is TRBV2, the J gene TRBJ2-1; no firm D call. Trimming shortened V by 5 bases and J by 5 bases, and 13 bases separated the two germline ends. This CDR3 has 14 residues. Germline CDR1 reads SNHLY; CDR2 reads FYNNEI.

Of note for this clone: Other DNA sequences in the sample encode the same CDR3. This rearrangement joins TRBV27 to TRBJ1-5; weak D call: TRBD1 (5 bases). Between the trimmed V and J ends, which lost 3 bases and 1 base, there was a span of 7 bases. Per germline, CDR1 MNHEY and CDR2 SMNVEV (reference sequence). The CDR3 covers 14 residues. In DNA, the CDR3 is TGTGCCAGCAGTTTTAGACAGAGCAATCAGCCCCAGCATTTT. Residues: CASSFRQSNQPQHF.

V gene TRBV5-4 combines with J gene TRBJ2-2; perhaps TRBD1 as D (5 bases). This CDR3 is built from 16 residues. The V end was cut by 0 bases, the J end by 4 bases, with 13 bases between. Germline V gives CDR1 SGHNT, CDR2 YYREEE (reference sequence). CDR3 residues: CASSLGQPSGTGELFF. The CDR3 region has the DNA TGTGCCAGCAGCTTGGGACAGCCCTCGGGCACCGGGGAGCTGTTTTTT.

The CDR3 spells CASSSFTKNIQYF. The CDR3 DNA follows: TGTGCCAGCAGTTCCTTTACCAAAAACATTCAGTACTTC. The chain couples TRBV27 to TRBJ2-4; no clear D. Germline CDR1 and CDR2: MNHEY and SMNVEV (reference sequence). There are 13 residues in the CDR3. V lost 4 bases to trimming and J lost 2 bases, with 6 bases between them.